Listed below are T cell receptor beta chains from one sample, sequenced in a study of cytomegalovirus exposure and HLA in healthy donors. TCRdb keeps only in-frame clones here, not all; method: immunoSEQ multiplex PCR. The sample lists approximately 100,000 clones; 71% were seen once. The material sequenced was PBMCs. The receptors stem from a female donor in good health and CMV-seronegative. CDR3s leave out the opening cysteine and the closing phenylalanine or tryptophan. Each record gives: V gene, CDR3 protein.

v_gene: TRBV18
CDR3aa: ASSPAGGTVEQY

v_gene: TRBV18
CDR3aa: ASSGEIRPEMGELF

v_gene: TRBV7-4
CDR3aa: ASSLRNPTKTQY

v_gene: TRBV19
CDR3aa: ASSGAGGPWGTDTQY

v_gene: TRBV19
CDR3aa: ASSTTDSGNTIY

v_gene: TRBV27
CDR3aa: ASSLGDRGSAEQF

v_gene: TRBV4-3
CDR3aa: ASSQDWQINYGYT

v_gene: TRBV9
CDR3aa: ASSRRAREGGEYEQY

v_gene: TRBV27
CDR3aa: ARKIPVSGRKEQY

v_gene: TRBV7-2
CDR3aa: ASLLASGTDTQY

v_gene: TRBV5-1
CDR3aa: ASSKSPRQGIDFNTGELF

v_gene: TRBV7-7
CDR3aa: ASSLGLNYEQY

v_gene: TRBV15
CDR3aa: ATSYVLSSYNEQF

v_gene: TRBV29-1
CDR3aa: SVADFAYPGELF

v_gene: TRBV19
CDR3aa: ASSPRQGIYEQY

v_gene: TRBV15
CDR3aa: ATSRHSGSTDTQY

v_gene: TRBV11-3
CDR3aa: ASSIRIYEQY

v_gene: TRBV5-1
CDR3aa: ASSLVGASSGNTIY

v_gene: TRBV5-1
CDR3aa: ASSLVGPGPQH

v_gene: TRBV18
CDR3aa: ASTPTYGSGYEQY

v_gene: TRBV13
CDR3aa: ASSPRGRSYEQY

v_gene: TRBV5-5
CDR3aa: ASSRTGLTYNEQF

v_gene: TRBV28
CDR3aa: ASSLGSTKEAF

v_gene: TRBV5-1
CDR3aa: ASSSLTRLDYEQY

v_gene: TRBV7-2
CDR3aa: ASSLSGQNTDTQY

v_gene: TRBV19
CDR3aa: ASSIDRAATEAF

v_gene: TRBV5-1
CDR3aa: ASSLSGQAPEGYT

v_gene: TRBV5-1
CDR3aa: ASIQGTQLNTGELF

v_gene: TRBV4-1
CDR3aa: ASSQESSGQGATGELF

v_gene: TRBV6-1
CDR3aa: ASSHGTSVI

v_gene: TRBV5-6
CDR3aa: ASSSGTGTYEQY

v_gene: TRBV14
CDR3aa: ASSLINEQF

v_gene: TRBV19
CDR3aa: ASTQGRGTEAF

v_gene: TRBV15
CDR3aa: ATSSGTGSSEKLF

v_gene: TRBV28
CDR3aa: ASSLRGMRSSSSSYEQY

v_gene: TRBV7-9
CDR3aa: ASSSDRGRIEKLF

v_gene: TRBV2
CDR3aa: ASSPGTSGRHTQY